The 4 T cell receptor beta chains given below trace back to one sample, sequenced in a study of cytomegalovirus exposure and HLA in healthy donors. 13 Jbeta primers and 60 Vbeta primers were used for the PCR. Method: immunoSEQ multiplex PCR; TCRdb's copy keeps in-frame clones and lacks some. The sample lists 150,000 to 250,000 clones; roughly four fifths were seen once. The sequenced sample was PBMCs. All receptors come from a man younger than 45 in good health and CMV-seronegative.

This sequence joins TRBV5-1 and TRBJ2-5; TRBD2 matches at 9 bases. V was clipped by 0 bases and J by 5 bases; unmatched bases: 8. Per the germline V gene, CDR1 is SGHRS and CDR2 is YFSETQ. This CDR3 contains 16 residues. In nucleotides, the CDR3 is TGCGCCAGCAGCTTGGGGGTAGCGGGAGTCCGGGAGACCCAGTACTTC. It is translated as CASSLGVAGVRETQYF.

This clone was detected only once. This chain uses TRBV29-1 with TRBJ2-3, with TRBD2 matching 14 bases. Trimming at V came to 3 bases and at J to 2 bases, leaving 1 base not matched to a gene. The CDR3 contains 15 residues. Germline V lookup: CDR1 SQVTM, CDR2 ANQGSEA. CDR3 sequence reads: CSVEGLAGDTDTQYF. As DNA, the CDR3 is TGCAGCGTTGAGGGACTAGCGGGAGACACAGATACGCAGTATTTT.

The chain links TRBV25-1 to TRBJ1-1, with D uncertain. Trimming removed 9 bases at V and 1 base at J, with 9 bases between. Germline assignment: CDR1 MGHDK and CDR2 SYGVNS. The CDR3 runs 12 residues. This CDR3 reads CASDNENTEAFF. The CDR3, as DNA: TGTGCCAGTGACAACGAGAACACTGAAGCTTTCTTT.

The V call is TRBV2, the J call TRBJ1-6, with D maybe TRBD1 (5 bases). In germline, CDR1 is SNHLY, CDR2 FYNNEI. Trimming stripped 6 bases from V and 7 bases from J, with 10 bases between. CDR3 length equals 13 residues. DNA of the CDR3: TGTGCCAGCAGGAAAGACAGAAATTCACCCCTCCACTTT. It is translated as CASRKDRNSPLHF. Looking up the rest from reference TRBV2 and TRBJ1-6 gives the full variable domain: EPEVTQTPSHQVTQMGQEVILRCVPISNHLYFYWYRQILGQKVEFLVSFYNNEISEKSEIFDDQFSVERPDGSNFTLKIRSTKLEDSAMYFCASRKDRNSPLHFGNGTRLTVT.